One sample yielded the 6 T cell receptor beta chains listed below, sequenced in a study of shared clonotypes between healthy human individuals. Repertoires were generated with immunoSEQ multiplex PCR, while TCRdb's copy carries only in-frame clones and drops some. The profile shows 2,100,000 or so clones, approximately 96% of them singletons. The sequenced sample was naive CD4+ T cells sorted from blood. Sample subset: CD45RA+ positively selected. These receptors all come from a young man in good health.

The genes are TRBV11-2 and TRBJ1-4; D gene uncertain. The V gene's germline CDR1 is SGHAT and CDR2 FQNNGV. The CDR3 is 15 amino acids. V lost 1 base and J 8 bases, leaving 14 bases between the germline ends. The CDR3 protein is CASSLVGVKEEKLFF. In DNA, the CDR3 is TGTGCCAGCAGCTTAGTTGGGGTGAAGGAAGAAAAACTGTTTTTT.

About this clone: In the same sample, other DNA sequences code for this CDR3. The rearrangement joins TRBV2 to TRBJ2-7; D remains unclear. The CDR3 is made up of 12 amino acids. V lost 4 bases and J lost 1, with 5 bases in between. From germline, CDR1 is SNHLY and CDR2 FYNNEI. CDR3 coding DNA: TGTGCCAGCAGTGTCGGTTCCTACGAGCAGTACTTC. Protein: CASSVGSYEQYF. Complete variable domain (other parts from reference TRBV2 and TRBJ2-7): EPEVTQTPSHQVTQMGQEVILRCVPISNHLYFYWYRQILGQKVEFLVSFYNNEISEKSEIFDDQFSVERPDGSNFTLKIRSTKLEDSAMYFCASSVGSYEQYFGPGTRLTVT.

J is TRBJ2-2 and V is TRBV6-6, with 10 bases identical to TRBD1. The CDR3 is made up of 13 amino acids. Germline CDR1 reads MNHNY; CDR2 reads SVGAGI (reference sequence). V was pared by 8 bases and J by 7 bases, with 4 bases of the junction left unmatched. This chain's CDR3 is CASRDRGNGELFF. CDR3 bases: TGTGCCAGCCGGGACAGGGGAAACGGGGAGCTGTTTTTT.

This clone turned up a few times. This sequence joins TRBV4-1 and TRBJ1-1; TRBD1 is a possible D gene (5 bases). The CDR3 contains 15 residues. From germline, CDR1 is MGHRA and CDR2 YSYEKL. Trimming took off 3 bases at V and 1 base at J, with 12 bases between the two ends. CDR3 nucleotide sequence: TGCGCCAGCAGCCAGGAGGACATTCGGAACACTGAAGCTTTCTTT. Protein sequence: CASSQEDIRNTEAFF.

The chain joins TRBV10-3 to TRBJ2-2; no clear D. CDR1 is ENHRY and CDR2 is SYGVKD in the germline V gene. The CDR3 length is 14 residues. V was pared by 4 bases and J by 4 bases, with 10 bases between. CDR3 region: CAISGRDGTGELFF. The CDR3 nucleotides read TGTGCCATCAGTGGTAGAGACGGCACCGGGGAGCTGTTTTTT.

This clone showed up just once. The rearrangement uses TRBV9 and TRBJ2-7; 12 bases align to TRBD2. The length of the CDR3 is 14 residues. V was clipped by 0 bases and J by 9 bases; unmatched bases: 4. Germline V lookup: CDR1 SGDLS, CDR2 YYNGEE. CDR3 DNA: TGTGCCAGCAGCGTAGATGCTAGCGGGAGGGTGCAGTACTTC. As protein: CASSVDASGRVQYF.